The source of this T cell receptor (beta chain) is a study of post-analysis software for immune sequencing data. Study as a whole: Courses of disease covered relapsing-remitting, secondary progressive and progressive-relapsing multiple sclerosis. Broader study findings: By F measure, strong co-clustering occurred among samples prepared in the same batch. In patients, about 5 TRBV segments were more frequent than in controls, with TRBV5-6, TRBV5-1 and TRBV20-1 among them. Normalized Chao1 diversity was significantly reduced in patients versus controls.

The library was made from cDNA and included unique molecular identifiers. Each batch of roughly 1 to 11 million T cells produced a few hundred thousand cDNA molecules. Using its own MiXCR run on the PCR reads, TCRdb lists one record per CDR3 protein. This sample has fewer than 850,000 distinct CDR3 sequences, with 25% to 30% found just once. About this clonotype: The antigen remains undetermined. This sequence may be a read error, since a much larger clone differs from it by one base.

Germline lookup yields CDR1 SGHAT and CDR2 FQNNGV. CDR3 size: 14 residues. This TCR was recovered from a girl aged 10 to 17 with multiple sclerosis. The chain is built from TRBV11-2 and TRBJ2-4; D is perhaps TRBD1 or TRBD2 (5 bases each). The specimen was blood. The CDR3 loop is CAGSPGTAKNIQYF. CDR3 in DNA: TGTGCCGGCAGTCCAGGGACAGCCAAAAACATTCAGTACTTC. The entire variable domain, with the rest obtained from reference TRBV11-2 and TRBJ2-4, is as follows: EAGVAQSPRYKIIEKRQSVAFWCNPISGHATLYWYQQILGQGPKLLIQFQNNGVVDDSQLPKDRFSAERLKGVDSTLKIQPAKLEDSAVYLCAGSPGTAKNIQYFGAGTRLSVL.